The subject of this entry is one T cell receptor beta chain. This entry is derived from a study of shared clonotypes between healthy human individuals. Some clones are missing from TCRdb's copy, which holds only in-frame ones; the method was immunoSEQ multiplex PCR. The table records approximately 2.4 million clones, under 97% of them present only once. The donor population consisted of healthy HIV-negative adults with no recent acute infections or vaccinations. Per germline, CDR1 SNHLY and CDR2 FYNNEI. V was trimmed by 6 bases and J by 2 bases, leaving 13 bases between them. CDR3 length: 14 amino acids.

This clonotype was obtained from a man aged 18 to 30 in good health. The rearrangement joins TRBV2 to TRBJ2-5; weak D call: TRBD1 (5 bases). Sequences were obtained from naive CD4+ T cells sorted from blood. Specified subset: CD45RA+ positively selected. The CDR3 DNA is TGTGCCAGCAGCCCCTGGGGCATACAAGAGACCCAGTACTTC. Translated: CASSPWGIQETQYF.